This TCR beta chain was observed in a study of T cells in Graves' hyperthyroidism and ophthalmopathy. RNA transcripts provided the source from which TCR beta CDR3 regions were amplified. TCR CDR3 regions were first amplified by RT-PCR with HTBI primers. TCRdb itself ran the multiplex PCR reads through MiXCR, one entry per CDR3 protein. The sample holds approximately 600,000 distinct CDR3 sequences, about 20% seen once. Study-wide findings and caveats: Ophthalmopathy and stable hyperthyroidism were told apart by a 13 V-J model. Researchers found most expanded thyroid clonotypes above 0.001 in blood as well.

About this clonotype: Its matching antigen is unknown.

V was clipped by 2 bases and J by 6 bases, with 14 bases between them. Looked up from germline, CDR1 is MNHEY and CDR2 is SVGEGT. The CDR3 totals 14 residues. The specimen sequenced was blood. The chain recombines TRBV6-2 or TRBV6-3 with TRBJ2-7, with TRBD1 as a possible D gene (5 bases). The clonotype was recovered from a man in his thirties or forties with Graves' ophthalmopathy. The DNA of the CDR3 is TGTGCCAGCAGTTACACCTACAGGTCCGCCGAGCAGTACTTC. Protein sequence: CASSYTYRSAEQYF.